Listed here are 20 T cell receptor beta chains from one sample, sequenced in a study of T cells in Graves' hyperthyroidism and ophthalmopathy. The CDR3 regions of TCR beta were amplified from RNA transcripts. Researchers ran a first-round RT-PCR on the TCR CDR3 using the HTBI primer set. TCRdb independently ran MiXCR on the multiplex PCR reads; one entry per CDR3 protein. The sample comprises some 150,000 distinct CDR3 sequences, approximately 20% of which are singletons, and roughly 71% rests with the top ten. Material for sequencing was blood. The source of these receptors is a woman in her forties or fifties with Graves' hyperthyroidism that later progressed to Graves' ophthalmopathy.

Regarding this clonotype: Given a much more abundant clone one base away, this may be a read error. CDR3 DNA sequence: TGCGCCAGCAGCGCCGGACTAGCAGACCCCTACGAGCAGTACTTC. Translated, it gives CASSAGLADPYEQYF. The rearrangement uses TRBV4-1 and TRBJ2-7; 8 bases agree with TRBD2. The CDR3 extends over 15 amino acids. The germline gives CDR1 MGHRA, CDR2 YSYEKL. V was clipped by 5 bases and J by 2 bases; unmatched bases: 8.

This clonotype was counted at least ten times. The chain uses TRBV11-2 and TRBJ2-2, with D unresolved. V was pared by 6 bases and J by 7 bases, with 6 bases between. This CDR3 is built from 11 residues. Per the germline V gene, CDR1 is SGHAT and CDR2 is FQNNGV. CDR3 sequence reads: CASRDDGELFF. The CDR3 DNA follows: TGTGCCAGCAGGGACGACGGGGAGCTGTTTTTT.

Many counts were recorded for this clonotype. The chain recombines TRBV6-1 with TRBJ2-3, with 12 bases identical to TRBD2. V trimming: 7 bases; J trimming: 1 base; junction bases outside the gene matches: 3. The CDR3 spans 15 residues. From germline, CDR1 is MNHNS and CDR2 SASEGT. The CDR3 protein is CASTRLAGGTDTQYF. For the CDR3, the DNA is TGTGCCAGCACTCGACTAGCGGGAGGCACAGATACGCAGTATTTT.

This clonotype was picked up many times. This chain uses TRBV18 with TRBJ2-5; 7 positions agree with TRBD1. Germline loops: CDR1 KGHSH, CDR2 LQKENI. The junction had 1 base not matched to a gene; V was cut back by 4 bases and J by 2 bases. This CDR3 has 13 amino acids. The CDR3 DNA follows: TGTGCCAGCTCACAGGGACAGCAAGAGACCCAGTACTTC. As protein: CASSQGQQETQYF.

This clonotype was recorded many times. The chain carries TRBV6-1 and TRBJ2-2; possibly TRBD1 for D (6 bases). CDR3 length: 13 residues. V shed 6 bases and J shed 7 bases, with 12 bases lying between them. Germline loops: CDR1 MNHNS, CDR2 SASEGT. The CDR3 region is CASSYRVGGELFF. The CDR3 DNA follows: TGTGCCAGCAGCTACAGGGTGGGCGGGGAGCTGTTTTTT.

This clonotype was seen many times. The rearrangement links TRBV27 to TRBJ2-3; 13 bases align to TRBD2. Germline assignment: CDR1 MNHEY and CDR2 SMNVEV (reference sequence). The CDR3 sequence is 18 residues long. V dropped 5 bases and J dropped 2; count of bases not matched to a gene: 10. CDR3 bases: TGTGCCAGCAGTCTAAGACTAGCGGGAGGACCATCCACAGATACGCAGTATTTT. Protein: CASSLRLAGGPSTDTQYF.

This clonotype was counted ten times or more. The chain couples TRBV20-1 to TRBJ2-4, with D maybe TRBD2 (6 bases). Looked up from germline, CDR1 is DFQATT and CDR2 is SNEGSKA (reference sequence). CDR3 size: 12 residues. Trimming stripped 6 bases from V and 4 bases from J, with 10 bases between. Written as DNA, the CDR3 is TGCAGTGCACCCGGGACTAAAAACATTCAGTACTTC. Encoded protein: CSAPGTKNIQYF.

In regard to this clonotype: A read error may produce the germline difference seen at one junction end. The genes are TRBV19 and TRBJ2-5; a weak D match, TRBD1 (6 bases). Germline V gives CDR1 LNHDA, CDR2 SQIVND (reference sequence). The CDR3 loop spans 15 amino acids. The CDR3 loop reads CASSIGTRHQEAQYF. The CDR3 nucleotides are TGTGCCAGTAGTATTGGGACACGGCACCAAGAGGCCCAGTACTTC.

This clonotype was recorded many times. This sequence joins TRBV27 and TRBJ2-7, with 13 bases fitting TRBD2. Germline V gives CDR1 MNHEY, CDR2 SMNVEV (reference sequence). CDR3 length: 17 amino acids. Trimming took 6 bases from V and 6 from J; bases not matched to a gene: 14. The CDR3 loop reads CASRKFAGLAGVFEQYF. CDR3 nucleotides: TGTGCCAGCAGAAAGTTTGCCGGACTAGCGGGAGTCTTCGAGCAGTACTTC.

A remark on this clonotype: The CDR3 ends on some other residue instead of the conserved phenylalanine or tryptophan, so this is likely a read error. For the CDR3, the DNA is TGTGCCAGCAGCGTTAGTCATACGCAGTATTCT. Translating gives CASSVSHTQYS. The J gene is TRBJ2-3, the V gene TRBV14; D is uncertain. The germline V gene has CDR1 SGHDN and CDR2 FVKESK. There are 11 residues in the CDR3. The germline V and J ends were trimmed by 5 bases and 7 bases, with 7 bases remaining between them.

This clonotype has a count of ten or more. DNA of the CDR3: TGCGCCAGCAGCCCGGGACGGGCTGAAGCTTTCTTT. This translates into CASSPGRAEAFF. The chain joins TRBV5-1 to TRBJ1-1; maybe TRBD1 (5 bases). V lost 4 bases, J lost 6 bases, and 10 bases lay in between. CDR3 length: 12 residues. The germline CDR1 and CDR2 sequences are SGHRS and YFSETQ.

The J gene is TRBJ2-2, the V gene TRBV10-1; D possibly corresponds to TRBD2 (7 bases). The CDR3 runs to 16 residues. The germline gives CDR1 WNHNN, CDR2 SYGVQD (reference sequence). V lost 6 bases and J lost 6, with 20 bases in between. The CDR3 nucleotides are TGCGCCAGCAGGACAAGGGGGAGGGGGAATTCCGGGGAGCTGTTTTTT. It translates to CASRTRGRGNSGELFF.

This clonotype was seen ten or more times. This CDR3 is CASSLARTSDEQFF. The CDR3 DNA follows: TGTGCCAGCAGCTTAGCCCGGACCTCGGATGAGCAGTTCTTC. The chain joins TRBV11-2 to TRBJ2-1; no clear D gene. V lost 1 base to trimming and J lost 8 bases, with 12 bases between them. The length of the CDR3 is 14 residues. The V gene's germline CDR1 is SGHAT and CDR2 FQNNGV.

The V call is TRBV11-3, the J call TRBJ2-3; no definite D call. Germline assignment: CDR1 SGHNT and CDR2 YENEEA. The ends were cut back, 2 bases at V and 1 base at J, with 7 bases in the middle. CDR3 length: 14 amino acids. The CDR3 is CASSLSMGTDTQYF. CDR3 bases: TGTGCCAGCAGCTTATCAATGGGCACAGATACGCAGTATTTT.

This clonotype was picked up many times. In DNA, the CDR3 is TGTGCCAGCAGTTTACGCCAGTATAACTATGGCTACACCTTC. Its translation is CASSLRQYNYGYTF. The chain has TRBV28 and TRBJ1-2; D remains unclear. Germline CDR1 is MDHEN and CDR2 is SYDVKM. V was pared by 2 bases and J by 1 base, with 8 bases between. The CDR3 contains 14 residues.

This clonotype has just a few counts. The V call is TRBV6-1, the J call TRBJ2-3; 13 positions agree with TRBD2. Germline CDR1 is MNHNS and CDR2 is SASEGT. V trimming: 8 bases; J trimming: 2 bases; junction bases outside the gene matches: 10. This CDR3 region has 17 residues. The CDR3, as DNA: TGTGCCAGCCGGACTAGCGGGAGAAGGTCCATCACAGATACGCAGTATTTT. It is translated as CASRTSGRRSITDTQYF.

V and J are TRBV29-1 and TRBJ1-2; TRBD1 is a possible D gene (6 bases). V lost 6 bases and J lost 7, with 9 bases in between. The CDR3 loop spans 10 amino acids. Germline V gene sequence: CDR1 SQVTM, CDR2 ANQGSEA. The CDR3 sequence is CSVNRAGYTF. CDR3 sequence (DNA): TGCAGCGTGAACAGGGCTGGCTACACCTTC.

This clonotype was detected many times. This rearrangement joins TRBV2 to TRBJ2-3; D ambiguous. This CDR3 region has 15 residues. CDR1 and CDR2 (germline): SNHLY, FYNNEI. Trimming left V 1 base short and J 1 base short, with 9 bases between. CDR3 amino acids: CASSEVDGGTDTQYF. In DNA, the CDR3 is TGTGCCAGCAGTGAAGTGGATGGGGGCACAGATACGCAGTATTTT.

This clonotype was seen repeatedly, ten times or more. For the CDR3, the DNA is TGTGCCAGCAGCTTGCGTCCCGGGACAGGGGCCAATTCACCCCTCCACTTT. This gives the protein CASSLRPGTGANSPLHF. This chain connects TRBV11-2 to TRBJ1-6, with 10 bases that match TRBD1. Germline lookup yields CDR1 SGHAT and CDR2 FQNNGV. J gave up 7 bases and V 3 bases, and 9 bases lay outside the gene matches. This CDR3 has 17 amino acids.

Of note for this clonotype: A clone one base away is much larger, so this may be a read error. The chain couples TRBV28 to TRBJ1-6; TRBD1 might be the D (5 bases). CDR1 and CDR2 (germline): MDHEN, SYDVKM. The CDR3 length is 16 residues. V lost 6 bases, J lost 11 bases, and 23 bases lay in between. CDR3 sequence: CASSPIGGRGDPPLHF. CDR3 sequence (DNA): TGTGCCAGCAGCCCCATTGGAGGACGGGGGGATCCACCCCTCCACTTT. Full variable domain (rest looked up from reference TRBV28 and TRBJ1-6): DVKVTQSSRYLVKRTGEKVFLECVQDMDHENMFWYRQDPGLGLRLIYFSYDVKMKEKGDIPEGYSVSREKKERFSLILESASTNQTSMYLCASSPIGGRGDPPLHFGNGTRLTVT.